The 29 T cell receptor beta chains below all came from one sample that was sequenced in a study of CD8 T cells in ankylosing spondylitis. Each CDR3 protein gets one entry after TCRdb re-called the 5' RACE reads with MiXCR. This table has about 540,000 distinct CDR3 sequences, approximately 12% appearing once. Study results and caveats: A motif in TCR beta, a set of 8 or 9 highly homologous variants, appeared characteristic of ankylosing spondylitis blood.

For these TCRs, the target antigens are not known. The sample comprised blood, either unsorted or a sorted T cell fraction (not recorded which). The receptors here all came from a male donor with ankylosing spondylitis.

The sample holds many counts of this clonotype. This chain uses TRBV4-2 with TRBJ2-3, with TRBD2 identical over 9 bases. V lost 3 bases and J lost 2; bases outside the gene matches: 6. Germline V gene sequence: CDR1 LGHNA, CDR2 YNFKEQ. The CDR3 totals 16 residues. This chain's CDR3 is CASSQKRLADTDTQYF. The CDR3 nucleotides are TGTGCCAGCAGCCAGAAGAGACTAGCGGACACAGATACGCAGTATTTT.

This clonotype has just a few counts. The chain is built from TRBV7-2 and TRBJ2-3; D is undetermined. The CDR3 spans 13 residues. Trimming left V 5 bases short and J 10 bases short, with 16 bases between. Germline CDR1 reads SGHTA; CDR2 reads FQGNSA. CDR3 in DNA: TGTGCCAGCAGCCCGAGAAGTGGCGAGGCGCAGTATTTT. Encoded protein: CASSPRSGEAQYF.

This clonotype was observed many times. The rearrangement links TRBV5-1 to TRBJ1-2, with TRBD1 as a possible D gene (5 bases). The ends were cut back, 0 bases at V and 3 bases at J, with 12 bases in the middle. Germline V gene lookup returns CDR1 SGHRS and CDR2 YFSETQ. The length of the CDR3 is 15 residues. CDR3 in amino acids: CASSLDWGADYGYTF. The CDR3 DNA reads TGCGCCAGCAGCTTGGACTGGGGCGCAGACTATGGCTACACCTTC.

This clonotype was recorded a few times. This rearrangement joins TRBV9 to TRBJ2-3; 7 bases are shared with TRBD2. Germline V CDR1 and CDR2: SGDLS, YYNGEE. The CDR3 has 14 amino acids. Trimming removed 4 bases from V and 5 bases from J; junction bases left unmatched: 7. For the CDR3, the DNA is TGTGCCAGCAGCCCAGGACTAGAAGGAGATACGCAGTATTTT. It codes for CASSPGLEGDTQYF.

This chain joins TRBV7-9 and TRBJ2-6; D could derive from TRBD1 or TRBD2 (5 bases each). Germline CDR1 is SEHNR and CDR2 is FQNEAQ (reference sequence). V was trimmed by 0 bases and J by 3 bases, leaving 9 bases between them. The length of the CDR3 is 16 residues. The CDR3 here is CASSLASGSGANVLTF. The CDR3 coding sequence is TGTGCCAGCAGCTTAGCGTCAGGGAGTGGGGCCAACGTCCTGACTTTC.

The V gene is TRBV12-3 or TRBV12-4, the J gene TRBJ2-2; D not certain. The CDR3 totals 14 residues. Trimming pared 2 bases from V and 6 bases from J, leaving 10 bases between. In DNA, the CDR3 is TGTGCCAGCAGTTTATTTCTGGACCCCGGGGAGCTGTTTTTT. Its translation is CASSLFLDPGELFF.

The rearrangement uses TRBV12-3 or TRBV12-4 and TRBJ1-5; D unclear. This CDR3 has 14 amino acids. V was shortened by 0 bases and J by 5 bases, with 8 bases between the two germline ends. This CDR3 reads CASSLANRDQPQHF. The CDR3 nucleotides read TGTGCCAGCAGTTTAGCGAACCGGGATCAGCCCCAGCATTTT.

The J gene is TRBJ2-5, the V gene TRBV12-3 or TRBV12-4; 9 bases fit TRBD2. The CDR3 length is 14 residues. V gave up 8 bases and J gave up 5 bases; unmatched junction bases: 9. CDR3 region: CASAAAGGRETQYF. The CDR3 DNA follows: TGTGCCAGCGCCGCAGCGGGAGGTCGCGAGACCCAGTACTTC.

CDR3 bases: TGTGCCAGCACCATTCAAGGCGGCACCGGGGAGCTGTTTTTT. The encoded protein is CASTIQGGTGELFF. The V and J genes are TRBV25-1 and TRBJ2-2, with D hard to call. V lost 7 bases to trimming and J lost 4 bases, with 13 bases between them. Germline V gene lookup returns CDR1 MGHDK and CDR2 SYGVNS. The CDR3 extends over 14 amino acids.

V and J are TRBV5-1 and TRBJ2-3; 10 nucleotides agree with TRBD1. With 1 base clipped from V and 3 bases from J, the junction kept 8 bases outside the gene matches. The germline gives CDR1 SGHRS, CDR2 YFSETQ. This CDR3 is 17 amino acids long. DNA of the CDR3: TGCGCCAGCAGCTTGATCCCGACAGGGGGCGAAACAGATACGCAGTATTTT. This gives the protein CASSLIPTGGETDTQYF.

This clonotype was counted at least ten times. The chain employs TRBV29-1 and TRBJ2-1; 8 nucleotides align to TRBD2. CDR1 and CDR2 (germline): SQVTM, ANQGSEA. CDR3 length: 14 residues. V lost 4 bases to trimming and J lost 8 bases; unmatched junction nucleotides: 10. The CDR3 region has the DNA TGCAGCGTTGTGGCCCCGACTAGCGTCCATGAGCAGTTCTTC. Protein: CSVVAPTSVHEQFF.

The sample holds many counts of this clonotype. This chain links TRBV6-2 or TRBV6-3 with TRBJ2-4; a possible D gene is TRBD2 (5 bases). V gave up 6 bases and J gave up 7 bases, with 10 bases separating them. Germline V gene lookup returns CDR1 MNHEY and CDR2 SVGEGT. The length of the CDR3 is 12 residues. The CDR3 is CASSYAGNIQYF. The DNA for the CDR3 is TGTGCCAGCAGCTACGCGGGTAACATTCAGTACTTC.

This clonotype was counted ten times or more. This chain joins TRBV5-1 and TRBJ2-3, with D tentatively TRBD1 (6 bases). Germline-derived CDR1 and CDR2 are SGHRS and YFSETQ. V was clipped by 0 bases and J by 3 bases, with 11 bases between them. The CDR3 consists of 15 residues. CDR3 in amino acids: CASSLAGVGTDTQYF. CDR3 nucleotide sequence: TGCGCCAGCAGCTTGGCAGGGGTCGGGACAGATACGCAGTATTTT.

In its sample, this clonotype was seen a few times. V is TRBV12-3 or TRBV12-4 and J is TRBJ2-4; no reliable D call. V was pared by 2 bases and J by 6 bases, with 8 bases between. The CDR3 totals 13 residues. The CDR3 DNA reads TGTGCCAGCAGTTTAAATGGCGGAAACATTCAGTACTTC. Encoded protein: CASSLNGGNIQYF.

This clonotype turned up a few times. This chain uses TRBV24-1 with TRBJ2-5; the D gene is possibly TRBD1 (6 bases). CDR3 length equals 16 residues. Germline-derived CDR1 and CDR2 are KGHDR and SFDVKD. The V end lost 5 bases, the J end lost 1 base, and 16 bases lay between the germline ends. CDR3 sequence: CATSGYRQGFQETQYF. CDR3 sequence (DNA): TGTGCCACCAGTGGCTACCGGCAGGGGTTCCAAGAGACCCAGTACTTC.

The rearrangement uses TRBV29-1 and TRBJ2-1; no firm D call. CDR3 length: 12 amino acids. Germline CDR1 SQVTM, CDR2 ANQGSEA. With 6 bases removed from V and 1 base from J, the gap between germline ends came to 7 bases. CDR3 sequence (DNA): TGCAGCGTCGGACGATCCTACAATGAGCAGTTCTTC. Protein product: CSVGRSYNEQFF.

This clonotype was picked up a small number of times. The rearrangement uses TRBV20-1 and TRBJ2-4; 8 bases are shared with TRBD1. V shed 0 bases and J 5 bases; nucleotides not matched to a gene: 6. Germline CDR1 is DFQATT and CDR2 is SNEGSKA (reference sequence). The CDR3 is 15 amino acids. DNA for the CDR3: TGCAGTGCTAGAGATAGGACAGGGCCGCAAAACATTCAGTACTTC. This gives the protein CSARDRTGPQNIQYF.

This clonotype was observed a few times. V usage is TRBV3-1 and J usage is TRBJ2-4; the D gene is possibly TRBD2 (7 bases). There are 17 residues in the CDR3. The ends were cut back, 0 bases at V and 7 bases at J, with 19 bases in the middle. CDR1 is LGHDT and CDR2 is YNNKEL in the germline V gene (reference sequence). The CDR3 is CASSQDLDSSTSNIQYF. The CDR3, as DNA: TGTGCCAGCAGCCAAGATCTGGACAGTTCGACTAGCAACATTCAGTACTTC.

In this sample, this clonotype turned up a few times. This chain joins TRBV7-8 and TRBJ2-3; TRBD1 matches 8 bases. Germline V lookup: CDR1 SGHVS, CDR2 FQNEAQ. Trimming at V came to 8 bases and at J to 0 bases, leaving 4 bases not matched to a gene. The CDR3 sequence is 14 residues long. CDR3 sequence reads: CASDRTGSTDTQYF. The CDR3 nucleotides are TGTGCCAGCGATAGGACAGGGAGCACAGATACGCAGTATTTT.

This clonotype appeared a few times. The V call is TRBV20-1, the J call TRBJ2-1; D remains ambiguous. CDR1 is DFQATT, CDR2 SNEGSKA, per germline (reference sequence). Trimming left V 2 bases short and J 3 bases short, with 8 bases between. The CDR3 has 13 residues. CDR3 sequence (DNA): TGCAGTGCTAGAAACGAGGACTACAATGAGCAGTTCTTC. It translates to CSARNEDYNEQFF.

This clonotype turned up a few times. CDR3 DNA: TGCGCCAGCAGCTTGAATTCTAATTTGAACAATGAGCAGTTCTTC. Amino acid sequence: CASSLNSNLNNEQFF. The genes are TRBV5-1 and TRBJ2-1; D remains ambiguous. V dropped 1 base and J dropped 5 bases, with 13 bases sitting between them. This CDR3 contains 15 residues. The germline V gene encodes CDR1 SGHRS and CDR2 YFSETQ.

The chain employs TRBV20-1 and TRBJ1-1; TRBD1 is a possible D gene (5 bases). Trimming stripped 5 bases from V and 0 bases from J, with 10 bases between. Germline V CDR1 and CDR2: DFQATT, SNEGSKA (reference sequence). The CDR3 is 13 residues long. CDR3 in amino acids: CSARARVNTEAFF. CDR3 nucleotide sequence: TGCAGTGCTCGGGCCAGGGTGAACACTGAAGCTTTCTTT.

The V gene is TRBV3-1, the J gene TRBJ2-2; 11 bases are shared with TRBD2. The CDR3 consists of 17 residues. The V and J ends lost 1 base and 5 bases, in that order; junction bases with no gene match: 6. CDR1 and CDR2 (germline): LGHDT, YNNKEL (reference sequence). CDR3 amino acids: CASSQVLLAGETGELFF. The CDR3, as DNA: TGTGCCAGCAGCCAAGTCCTACTAGCGGGAGAAACCGGGGAGCTGTTTTTT. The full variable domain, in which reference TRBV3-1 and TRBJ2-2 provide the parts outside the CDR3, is DTAVSQTPKYLVTQMGNDKSIKCEQNLGHDTMYWYKQDSKKFLKIMFSYNNKELIINETVPNRFSPKSPDKAHLNLHINSLELGDSAVYFCASSQVLLAGETGELFFGEGSRLTVL.

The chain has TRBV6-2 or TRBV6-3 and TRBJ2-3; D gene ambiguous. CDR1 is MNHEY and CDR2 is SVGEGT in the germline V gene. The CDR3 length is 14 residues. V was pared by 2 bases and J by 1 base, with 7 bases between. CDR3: CASSYAGRTDTQYF. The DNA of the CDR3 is TGTGCCAGCAGTTACGCCGGGCGCACAGATACGCAGTATTTT.

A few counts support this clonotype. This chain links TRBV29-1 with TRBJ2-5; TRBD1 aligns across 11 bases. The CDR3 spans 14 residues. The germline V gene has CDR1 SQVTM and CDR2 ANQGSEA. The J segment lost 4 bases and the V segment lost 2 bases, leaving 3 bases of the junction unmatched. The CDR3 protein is CSVETGTGGETQYF. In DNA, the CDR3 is TGCAGCGTTGAAACCGGGACAGGGGGAGAGACCCAGTACTTC.

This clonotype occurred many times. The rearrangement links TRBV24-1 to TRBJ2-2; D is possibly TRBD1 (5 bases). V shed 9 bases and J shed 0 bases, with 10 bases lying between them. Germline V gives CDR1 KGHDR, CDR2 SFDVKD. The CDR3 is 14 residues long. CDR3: CATQDTANTGELFF. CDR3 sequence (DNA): TGTGCCACCCAGGACACCGCGAACACCGGGGAGCTGTTTTTT.

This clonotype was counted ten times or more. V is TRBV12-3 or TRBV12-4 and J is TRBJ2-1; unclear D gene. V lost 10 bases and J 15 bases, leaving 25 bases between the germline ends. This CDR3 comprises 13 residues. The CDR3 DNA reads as TGTGCCACCCAAGAGAATGGTTTGACCCGAGGGTTCTTC. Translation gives CATQENGLTRGFF.

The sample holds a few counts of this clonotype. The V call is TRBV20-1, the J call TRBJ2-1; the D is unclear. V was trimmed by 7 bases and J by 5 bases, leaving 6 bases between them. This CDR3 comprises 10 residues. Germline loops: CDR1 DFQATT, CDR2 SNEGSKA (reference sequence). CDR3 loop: CSVSDNEQFF. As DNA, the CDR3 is TGCAGTGTTTCGGACAATGAGCAGTTCTTC.

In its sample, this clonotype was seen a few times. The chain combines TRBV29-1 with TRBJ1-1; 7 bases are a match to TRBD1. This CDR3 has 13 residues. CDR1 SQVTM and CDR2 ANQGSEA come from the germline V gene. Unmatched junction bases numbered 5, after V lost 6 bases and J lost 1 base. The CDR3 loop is CSVGTVPNTEAFF. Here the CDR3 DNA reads TGCAGCGTCGGGACAGTTCCGAACACTGAAGCTTTCTTT.